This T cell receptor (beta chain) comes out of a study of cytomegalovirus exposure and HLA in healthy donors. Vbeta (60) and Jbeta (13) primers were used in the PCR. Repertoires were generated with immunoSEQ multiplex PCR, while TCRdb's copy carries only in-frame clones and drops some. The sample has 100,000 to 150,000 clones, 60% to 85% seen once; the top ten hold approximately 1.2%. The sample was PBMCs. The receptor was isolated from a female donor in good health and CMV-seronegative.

The CDR3 here is CASSTLQGVYGNTIYF. CDR3 DNA sequence: TGTGCCAGCAGCACATTACAGGGGGTGTATGGAAACACCATATATTTT. The genes are TRBV5-5 and TRBJ1-3; 8 positions agree with TRBD1. Germline V gene lookup returns CDR1 SGHKS and CDR2 YYEKEE (reference sequence). V shed 4 bases, J shed 3 bases, and the junction held 9 bases outside the gene matches. CDR3 size: 16 residues.